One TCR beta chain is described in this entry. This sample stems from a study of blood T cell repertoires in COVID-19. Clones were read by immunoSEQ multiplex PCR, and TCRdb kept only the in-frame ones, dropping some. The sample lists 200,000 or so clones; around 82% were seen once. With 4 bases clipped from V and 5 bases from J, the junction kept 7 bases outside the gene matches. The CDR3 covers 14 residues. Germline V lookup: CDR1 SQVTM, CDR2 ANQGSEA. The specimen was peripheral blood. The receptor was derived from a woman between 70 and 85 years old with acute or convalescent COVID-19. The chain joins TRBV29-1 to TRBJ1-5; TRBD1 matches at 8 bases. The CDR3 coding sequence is TGCAGCGTTGCTCAGGGGGCCGAGGATCAGCCCCAGCATTTT. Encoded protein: CSVAQGAEDQPQHF.